The sequence of this TCR beta chain was determined in a study of neurological immune-mediated disorders. The cDNA was generated by 5'RACE with 10-nucleotide random UMIs. MiXCR, run by TCRdb on the 5' RACE reads, gives a single entry per CDR3 protein. Counted here are tens of thousands of distinct CDR3 sequences, about 10% occurring once; the ten biggest clones make up 6.5% to 8.5%. Indicated time point: longitudinal time-point 1 (baseline). PBMCs stored at -80 C, 2 million in total, were the source of the unsorted libraries. Worth noting for this clonotype: At one end, the junction sequence differs from germline, possibly due to a read error.

This TCR derives from a male donor with HTLV-1-associated myelopathy (HAM/TSP). Sequenced: PBMCs.

CDR3 DNA: TGTACCAGAAGTTACTGGACAGAGTTTGATGGCTACACCTTC. Its protein product is CTRSYWTEFDGYTF. The V call is TRBV27, the J call TRBJ1-2; D may be TRBD1 (6 bases). CDR1 and CDR2 from the germline V gene are MNHEY and SMNVEV (reference sequence). This CDR3 comprises 14 residues.